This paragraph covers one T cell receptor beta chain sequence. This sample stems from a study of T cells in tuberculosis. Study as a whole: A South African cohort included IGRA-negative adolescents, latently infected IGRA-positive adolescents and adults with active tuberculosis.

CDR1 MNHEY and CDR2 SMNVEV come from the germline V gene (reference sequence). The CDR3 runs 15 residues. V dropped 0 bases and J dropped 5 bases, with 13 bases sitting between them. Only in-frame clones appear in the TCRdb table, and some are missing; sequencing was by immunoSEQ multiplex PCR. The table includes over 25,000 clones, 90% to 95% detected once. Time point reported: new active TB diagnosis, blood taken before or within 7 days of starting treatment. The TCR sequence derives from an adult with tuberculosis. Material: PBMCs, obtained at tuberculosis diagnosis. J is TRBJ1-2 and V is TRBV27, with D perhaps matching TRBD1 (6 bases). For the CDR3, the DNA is TGTGCCAGCAGTTTATCGGGGGGGCAAGGTTATGGCTACACCTTC. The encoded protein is CASSLSGGQGYGYTF.